These 28 T cell receptor beta chains share one sample of origin, sequenced in a study of T cell repertoires in cytomegalovirus infection. TCRdb used MiXCR to reprocess the reads, holding one entry per CDR3 protein. The table has about 350,000 distinct CDR3 sequences, roughly a third seen once; the top ten hold about 13%. These receptors have no identified antigens. Sequences were derived from cultured PBMCs, sampled from culture after CMV antigen stimulation. Every receptor here comes from a human donor in good health (CMV status not recorded). Some clones in this sample may be carry-over from other donors' samples.

V usage is TRBV24-1 and J usage is TRBJ1-2, with D possibly matching TRBD1 (5 bases). Trimming removed 9 bases from V and 7 bases from J, with 17 bases in between. This CDR3 region has 13 residues. CDR1 is KGHDR, CDR2 SFDVKD, per germline. CDR3 in amino acids: CATAYGAYGGYTF. The CDR3 DNA follows: TGTGCCACCGCATATGGGGCGTATGGTGGCTACACCTTC.

There are a few counts of this clonotype. This rearrangement joins TRBV4-3 to TRBJ1-6; 7 positions match TRBD1. V lost 0 bases and J lost 4; bases outside the gene matches: 12. Germline V gives CDR1 LGHNA, CDR2 YSLEER. This CDR3 spans 19 amino acids. CDR3: CASSQDGGPGGGYNSPLHF. In nucleotides, the CDR3 is TGCGCCAGCAGCCAAGATGGTGGGCCAGGGGGAGGTTATAATTCACCCCTCCACTTT.

This clonotype has a single count. The chain couples TRBV24-1 to TRBJ2-4; 7 bases are shared with TRBD1. The CDR3 covers 16 residues. The germline CDR1 and CDR2 sequences are KGHDR and SFDVKD. V lost 4 bases to trimming and J lost 7 bases; unmatched junction nucleotides: 12. CDR3 in DNA: TGTGCCACCAGTGAGGGCTTAACAGGGGTGGGGAACATTCAGTACTTC. Encoded protein: CATSEGLTGVGNIQYF.

The rearrangement uses TRBV6-2 or TRBV6-3 and TRBJ2-7, with D hard to call. The CDR3 has 13 residues. The V and J ends lost 8 bases and 3 bases respectively, with 14 bases between them. Germline-derived CDR1 and CDR2 are MNHEY and SVGEGT. For the CDR3, the DNA is TGTGCCAGCCGTAGATTACAGAGCTACGAGCAGTACGTC. Translation gives CASRRLQSYEQYV.

V gene TRBV7-2 combines with J gene TRBJ2-1; possible D gene TRBD2, 5 bases. V was cut by 0 bases and J by 3 bases, with 15 bases left in between. The CDR3 is made up of 17 amino acids. In germline, CDR1 is SGHTA, CDR2 FQGNSA. As DNA, the CDR3 is TGTGCCAGCAGCTTAGCGCCCCCCGGGAACTACTACAATGAGCAGTTCTTC. Encoded protein: CASSLAPPGNYYNEQFF.

This clonotype occurred many times. V is TRBV7-8 and J is TRBJ1-3; TRBD1 matches at 7 bases. Germline assignment: CDR1 SGHVS and CDR2 FQNEAQ. V was pared by 5 bases and J by 3 bases, with 7 bases of the junction left unmatched. This CDR3 is 15 amino acids long. DNA of the CDR3: TGTGCCAGCAGCCCAACGACAGGGAATGGAAACACCATATATTTT. Its translation is CASSPTTGNGNTIYF.

The DNA for the CDR3 is TGTGCCAGCAGACCGCCAGGGGGCCGGGGGTTGATGTCGTACTTC. This gives the protein CASRPPGGRGLMSYF. This chain uses TRBV27 with TRBJ2-4; 8 bases agree with TRBD1. There are 15 residues in the CDR3. Germline V gene sequence: CDR1 MNHEY, CDR2 SMNVEV (reference sequence). V shed 6 bases and J 15 bases; nucleotides not matched to a gene: 19.

The chain employs TRBV28 and TRBJ2-1; 16 bases match TRBD2. This CDR3 is built from 15 residues. Looked up from germline, CDR1 is MDHEN and CDR2 is SYDVKM. With V trimmed by 4 bases and J by 10 bases, 4 bases remained unmatched. CDR3 nucleotides: TGTGCCAGCAGTTCCCCGGGACTAGCGGGAGGGGAGCAGTTCTTC. It translates to CASSSPGLAGGEQFF. The variable domain in full, completed from reference TRBV28 and TRBJ2-1, reads DVKVTQSSRYLVKRTGEKVFLECVQDMDHENMFWYRQDPGLGLRLIYFSYDVKMKEKGDIPEGYSVSREKKERFSLILESASTNQTSMYLCASSSPGLAGGEQFFGPGTRLTVL.

The chain recombines TRBV7-3 with TRBJ2-7, with TRBD2 matching 7 bases. This CDR3 region has 15 residues. The V gene's germline CDR1 is SGHTA and CDR2 FQGTGA. The junction had 7 bases not matched to a gene; V was cut back by 5 bases and J by 0 bases. The chain's CDR3 is CASSATGGSSYEQYF. CDR3 DNA sequence: TGTGCCAGCAGCGCGACGGGAGGAAGCTCCTACGAGCAGTACTTC.

This clonotype was picked up many times. The V and J genes are TRBV7-2 and TRBJ2-2, with D unresolved. The germline V gene encodes CDR1 SGHTA and CDR2 FQGNSA. Trimming took off 8 bases at V and 9 bases at J, with 10 bases between the two ends. The CDR3 runs to 11 residues. CDR3 DNA: TGTGCCAGCCACATGTTTCGGGAGCTGTTTTTT. Protein: CASHMFRELFF. The complete variable domain, with remaining parts taken from reference TRBV7-2 and TRBJ2-2, reads GAGVSQSPSNKVTEKGKDVELRCDPISGHTALYWYRQSLGQGLEFLIYFQGNSAPDKSGLPSDRFSAERTGGSVSTLTIQRTQQEDSAVYLCASHMFRELFFGEGSRLTVL.

This clonotype was observed a handful of times. The genes are TRBV7-8 and TRBJ2-5; 7 bases agree with TRBD1. The V segment lost 5 bases and the J segment 5 bases; nucleotides outside the gene matches: 11. The CDR3 loop spans 15 amino acids. Germline V gene lookup returns CDR1 SGHVS and CDR2 FQNEAQ. The CDR3 nucleotides read TGTGCCAGCAGCAAAGGGACAGCAGTACGGGAGACCCAGTACTTC. Its protein product is CASSKGTAVRETQYF.

V is TRBV2 and J is TRBJ1-2; D unclear. V was cut by 4 bases and J by 0 bases, with 12 bases left in between. The germline CDR1 and CDR2 sequences are SNHLY and FYNNEI. This CDR3 is built from 15 residues. The CDR3 loop reads CASSGSALANYGYTF. The CDR3 DNA reads as TGTGCCAGCAGTGGATCGGCGTTAGCTAACTATGGCTACACCTTC.

The chain is built from TRBV20-1 and TRBJ2-3; 12 bases map to TRBD2. The CDR3 spans 17 residues. After removal of 3 bases from V and 5 bases from J, the junction contained 12 bases not matched to a gene. CDR1 and CDR2 (germline): DFQATT, SNEGSKA (reference sequence). CDR3 protein: CSASTPGLAGPIDTQYF. The DNA of the CDR3 is TGCAGTGCTAGTACCCCCGGACTAGCGGGACCGATAGATACGCAGTATTTT.

The V call is TRBV19, the J call TRBJ2-2; 8 nucleotides align to TRBD1. This CDR3 is 15 amino acids long. Losses at the gene ends were 8 bases for V and 3 bases for J; bases not matched to a gene: 8. The germline CDR1 and CDR2 sequences are LNHDA and SQIVND (reference sequence). The CDR3 DNA follows: TGTGCCAGTCGGACAGGGCGATTTGACACCGGGGAGCTGTTTTTT. Its translation: CASRTGRFDTGELFF.

V is TRBV27 and J is TRBJ2-7; D is unresolved. The CDR3 consists of 14 residues. Germline V gene lookup returns CDR1 MNHEY and CDR2 SMNVEV (reference sequence). Trimming shortened V by 0 bases and J by 3 bases, and 9 bases separated the two germline ends. The CDR3 region has the DNA TGTGCCAGCAGTTTATCGCCCTGGAACTACGAGCAGTACTTC. Its translation is CASSLSPWNYEQYF.

V usage is TRBV7-2 and J usage is TRBJ2-5; D may correspond to TRBD1 or TRBD2 (5 bases each). Germline CDR1 reads SGHTA; CDR2 reads FQGNSA. V was pared by 1 base and J by 5 bases, with 11 bases between. The CDR3 consists of 14 residues. CDR3 residues: CASSLERGWETQYF. The CDR3 coding sequence is TGTGCCAGCAGCTTAGAGAGGGGTTGGGAGACCCAGTACTTC.

The J gene is TRBJ1-1, the V gene TRBV20-1; no clear D gene. Looked up from germline, CDR1 is DFQATT and CDR2 is SNEGSKA (reference sequence). Trimming pared 4 bases from V and 6 bases from J, leaving 15 bases between. The CDR3 is made up of 13 amino acids. The CDR3 region has the DNA TGCAGTGCTACCCAGACCCGAACGTCTGAAGCTTTCTTT. Residues: CSATQTRTSEAFF.

The rearrangement joins TRBV20-1 to TRBJ1-1; 7 nucleotides align to TRBD1. Germline lookup yields CDR1 DFQATT and CDR2 SNEGSKA (reference sequence). CDR3 length equals 13 residues. The V gene end was trimmed by 3 bases and the J gene end by 4 bases; junction bases not matched to a gene: 5. CDR3 region: CSASQGVGTEAFF. The DNA for the CDR3 is TGCAGTGCTAGTCAGGGGGTTGGCACTGAAGCTTTCTTT.

V gene TRBV6-2 or TRBV6-3 combines with J gene TRBJ2-7; 7 bases align to TRBD2. The CDR3 consists of 13 residues. V lost 6 bases and J lost 2; bases outside the gene matches: 4. Germline lookup yields CDR1 MNHEY and CDR2 SVGEGT. CDR3 sequence (DNA): TGTGCCAGCAGACCGGGACTAACCTACGAGCAGTACGTC. This translates into CASRPGLTYEQYV.

This chain links TRBV5-4 with TRBJ2-7; 7 nucleotides agree with TRBD1. J gave up 5 bases and V 5 bases, and 4 bases lay outside the gene matches. This CDR3 spans 12 amino acids. The V gene's germline CDR1 is SGHNT and CDR2 YYREEE (reference sequence). Here the CDR3 reads CASRRDSNEQYV. The CDR3 bases are TGTGCCAGCAGACGGGACAGTAACGAGCAGTACGTC.

This clonotype was found a few times. This rearrangement joins TRBV11-1 to TRBJ2-1, with 8 positions matching TRBD2. J was trimmed by 6 bases and V by 5 bases; bases with no gene match: 9. Germline assignment: CDR1 SGHAT and CDR2 FQDESV (reference sequence). This CDR3 spans 15 amino acids. The CDR3, as DNA: TGTGCCAGCAGCCCCCGGACTAGCAGCCGCAATGAGCAGTTCTTC. Translating gives CASSPRTSSRNEQFF.

This clonotype has just a few counts. The chain is built from TRBV6-1 and TRBJ2-3; possible D gene TRBD1, 6 bases. In germline, CDR1 is MNHNS, CDR2 SASEGT. Trimming took off 1 base at V and 2 bases at J, with 10 bases between the two ends. CDR3 size: 15 residues. CDR3 nucleotide sequence: TGTGCCAGCAGTGAAGTGACAGGAAACACAGATACGCAGTATTTT. It specifies CASSEVTGNTDTQYF.

In this sample, this clonotype turned up many times. CDR3 residues: CASSLSGRLEEQFF. CDR3 sequence (DNA): TGTGCCAGCAGCTTGTCGGGGCGATTGGAGGAGCAGTTCTTC. The chain recombines TRBV7-2 with TRBJ2-1, with D tentatively TRBD1 or TRBD2 (5 bases each). The V end lost 3 bases, the J end lost 10 bases, and 16 bases lay between the germline ends. This CDR3 spans 14 amino acids. Germline V gene data show CDR1 as SGHTA and CDR2 as FQGNSA.

J is TRBJ2-7 and V is TRBV6-2 or TRBV6-3; TRBD1 agrees at 9 bases. Germline values: CDR1 MNHEY, CDR2 SVGEGT. The CDR3 totals 15 residues. Germline trimming cut 5 bases from V and 3 bases from J; bases unmatched to any gene: 8. The DNA for the CDR3 is TGTGCCAGCAGTGGGCCGGGACAGGGAATCTACGAGCAGTACGTC. This gives the protein CASSGPGQGIYEQYV.

This chain uses TRBV7-9 with TRBJ2-5, with 7 bases fitting TRBD1. V shed 5 bases, J shed 4 bases, and the junction held 7 bases outside the gene matches. Per the germline V gene, CDR1 is SEHNR and CDR2 is FQNEAQ (reference sequence). CDR3 length: 14 residues. The CDR3 spells CASSQDRFGETQYF. DNA for the CDR3: TGTGCCAGCAGCCAGGACAGGTTTGGAGAGACCCAGTACTTC.

This clonotype was recorded a few times. The rearrangement uses TRBV6-5 and TRBJ2-3, with 7 bases lining up with TRBD1. This CDR3 spans 16 amino acids. The V segment lost 0 bases and the J segment 4 bases; nucleotides outside the gene matches: 7. Germline V gene data show CDR1 as MNHEY and CDR2 as SVGAGI. CDR3 protein: CASSYSAGGISDTQYF. The CDR3 DNA reads TGTGCCAGCAGTTACTCGGCAGGGGGTATATCAGATACGCAGTATTTT.

This clonotype was observed a single time. The J gene is TRBJ2-7, the V gene TRBV6-2 or TRBV6-3; 11 nucleotides match TRBD1. J gave up 3 bases and V 5 bases, and 6 bases lay outside the gene matches. The germline V gene has CDR1 MNHEY and CDR2 SVGEGT. The CDR3 totals 15 residues. CDR3 amino acids: CASSPPGQGGYEQYV. In DNA form, the CDR3 reads TGTGCCAGCAGTCCCCCGGGACAGGGGGGCTACGAGCAGTACGTC.

This clonotype was counted ten times or more. The V call is TRBV6-5, the J call TRBJ1-4, with D perhaps matching TRBD1 (5 bases). The CDR3 runs to 16 residues. Germline CDR1 and CDR2: MNHEY and SVGAGI. Trimming stripped 4 bases from V and 8 bases from J, with 20 bases between. The CDR3 nucleotides are TGTGCCAGCAGTTCCCGGACTGACAGCAGTACAGAAAAACTGTTTTTT. Amino acids: CASSSRTDSSTEKLFF.